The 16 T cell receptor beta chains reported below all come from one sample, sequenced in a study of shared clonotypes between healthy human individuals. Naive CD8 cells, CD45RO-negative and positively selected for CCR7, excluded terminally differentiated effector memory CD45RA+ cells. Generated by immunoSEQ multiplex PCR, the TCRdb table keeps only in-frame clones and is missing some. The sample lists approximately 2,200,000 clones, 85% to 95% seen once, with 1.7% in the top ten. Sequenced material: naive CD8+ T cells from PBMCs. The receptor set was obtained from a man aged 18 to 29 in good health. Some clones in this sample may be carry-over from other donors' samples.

The CDR3 sequence is CASSLAHGGSYEQYF. CDR3 in DNA: TGCGCCAGCAGCTTGGCCCACGGGGGTTCCTACGAGCAGTACTTC. This rearrangement joins TRBV5-1 to TRBJ2-7, with D perhaps TRBD2 (6 bases). The germline V gene encodes CDR1 SGHRS and CDR2 YFSETQ. The CDR3 extends over 15 amino acids. Trimming pared 0 bases from V and 1 base from J, leaving 11 bases between.

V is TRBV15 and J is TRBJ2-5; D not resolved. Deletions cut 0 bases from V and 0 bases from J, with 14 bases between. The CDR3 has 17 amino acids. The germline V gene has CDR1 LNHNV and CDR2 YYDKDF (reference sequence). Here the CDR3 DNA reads TGTGCCACCAGCAGAGATGTCACAAAGACGTACCAAGAGACCCAGTACTTC. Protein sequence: CATSRDVTKTYQETQYF.

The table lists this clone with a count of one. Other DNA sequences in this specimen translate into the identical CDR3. The CDR3 is CASSLQGTDTQYF. The CDR3 nucleotides are TGTGCCAGCAGCCTACAGGGCACAGATACGCAGTATTTT. The chain links TRBV7-9 to TRBJ2-3, with TRBD1 as a possible D gene (5 bases). Per germline, CDR1 SEHNR and CDR2 FQNEAQ (reference sequence). The CDR3 contains 13 residues. V was trimmed by 5 bases and J by 1 base, leaving 7 bases between them. The full variable domain, rest sourced from reference TRBV7-9 and TRBJ2-3, is DTGVSQNPRHKITKRGQNVTFRCDPISEHNRLYWYRQTLGQGPEFLTYFQNEAQLEKSRLLSDRFSAERPKGSFSTLEIQRTEQGDSAMYLCASSLQGTDTQYFGPGTRLTVL.

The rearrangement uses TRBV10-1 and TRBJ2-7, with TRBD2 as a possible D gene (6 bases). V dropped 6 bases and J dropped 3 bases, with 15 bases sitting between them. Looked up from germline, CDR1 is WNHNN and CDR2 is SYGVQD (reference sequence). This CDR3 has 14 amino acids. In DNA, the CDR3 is TGCGCCAGCAGCGGTCTAGCGTCGGGCTACGAGCAGTACTTC. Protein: CASSGLASGYEQYF.

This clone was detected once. CDR3 sequence: CASSFTEVPRAFF. DNA of the CDR3: TGTGCCAGCAGTTTTACCGAGGTCCCCAGGGCTTTCTTT. The genes are TRBV28 and TRBJ1-1, with D uncertain. Per germline, CDR1 MDHEN and CDR2 SYDVKM. The CDR3 sequence is 13 residues long. V lost 3 bases and J 11 bases, leaving 16 bases between the germline ends.

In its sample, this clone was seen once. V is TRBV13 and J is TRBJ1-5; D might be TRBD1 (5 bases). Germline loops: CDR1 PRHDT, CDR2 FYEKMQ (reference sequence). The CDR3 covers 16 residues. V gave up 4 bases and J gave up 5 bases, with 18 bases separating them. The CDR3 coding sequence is TGTGCCAGCAGCTCGACTTCCCAGGGAAATTATCAGCCCCAGCATTTT. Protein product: CASSSTSQGNYQPQHF.

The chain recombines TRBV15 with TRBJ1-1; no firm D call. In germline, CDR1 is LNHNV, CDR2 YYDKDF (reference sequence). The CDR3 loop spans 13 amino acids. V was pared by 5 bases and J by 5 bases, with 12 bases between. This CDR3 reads CATSRTTRTEAFF. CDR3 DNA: TGTGCCACCAGCCGAACCACCCGGACTGAAGCTTTCTTT.

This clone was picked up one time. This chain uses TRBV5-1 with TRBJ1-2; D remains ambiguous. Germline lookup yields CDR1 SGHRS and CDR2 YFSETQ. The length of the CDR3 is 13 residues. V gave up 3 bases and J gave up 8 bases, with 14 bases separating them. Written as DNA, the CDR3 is TGCGCCAGCAGCTCAGAAGGCCGCGAGGGCTACACCTTC. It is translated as CASSSEGREGYTF.

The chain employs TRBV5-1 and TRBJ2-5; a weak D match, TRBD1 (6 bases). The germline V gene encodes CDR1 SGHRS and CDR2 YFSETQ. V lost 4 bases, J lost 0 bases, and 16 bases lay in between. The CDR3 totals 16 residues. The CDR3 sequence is CASSKDRAGYQETQYF. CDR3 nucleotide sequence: TGCGCCAGCAGCAAGGACAGAGCCGGGTACCAAGAGACCCAGTACTTC.

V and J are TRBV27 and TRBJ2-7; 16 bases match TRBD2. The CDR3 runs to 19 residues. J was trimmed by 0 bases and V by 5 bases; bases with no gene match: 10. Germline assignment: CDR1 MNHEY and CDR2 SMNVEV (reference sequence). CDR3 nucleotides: TGTGCCAGCAGTACCGGGACTAGCGGGAGGGCCGGGATCTCCTACGAGCAGTACTTC. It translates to CASSTGTSGRAGISYEQYF.

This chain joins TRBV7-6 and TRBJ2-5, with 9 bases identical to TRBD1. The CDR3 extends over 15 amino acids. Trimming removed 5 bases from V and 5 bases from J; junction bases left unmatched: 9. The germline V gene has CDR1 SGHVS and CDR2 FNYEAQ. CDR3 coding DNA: TGTGCCAGCAGCCGACAATACAGGGGGCAGGAGACCCAGTACTTC. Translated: CASSRQYRGQETQYF.

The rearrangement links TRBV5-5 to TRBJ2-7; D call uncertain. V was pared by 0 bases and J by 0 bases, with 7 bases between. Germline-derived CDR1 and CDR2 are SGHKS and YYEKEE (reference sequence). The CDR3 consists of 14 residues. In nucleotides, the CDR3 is TGTGCCAGCAGCTTGGGGGGTAGCTCCTACGAGCAGTACTTC. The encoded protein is CASSLGGSSYEQYF.

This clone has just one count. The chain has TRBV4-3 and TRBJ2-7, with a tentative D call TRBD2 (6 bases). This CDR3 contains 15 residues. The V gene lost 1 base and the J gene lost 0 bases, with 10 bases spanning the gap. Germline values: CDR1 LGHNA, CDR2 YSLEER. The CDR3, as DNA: TGCGCCAGCAGCCAAGCTAGCGCCTCCTCCTACGAGCAGTACTTC. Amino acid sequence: CASSQASASSYEQYF.

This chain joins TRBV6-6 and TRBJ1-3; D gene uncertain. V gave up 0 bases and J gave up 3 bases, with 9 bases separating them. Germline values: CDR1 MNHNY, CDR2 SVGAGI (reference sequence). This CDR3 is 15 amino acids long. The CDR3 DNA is TGTGCCAGCAGTTACTCTCCCGGGAATGGAAACACCATATATTTT. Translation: CASSYSPGNGNTIYF.

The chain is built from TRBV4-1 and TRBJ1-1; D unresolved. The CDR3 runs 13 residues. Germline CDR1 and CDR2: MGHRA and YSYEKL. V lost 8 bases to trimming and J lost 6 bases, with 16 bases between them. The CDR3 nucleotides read TGCGCCAGCCGAGCCATCCGGGAGGCTGAAGCTTTCTTT. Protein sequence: CASRAIREAEAFF.

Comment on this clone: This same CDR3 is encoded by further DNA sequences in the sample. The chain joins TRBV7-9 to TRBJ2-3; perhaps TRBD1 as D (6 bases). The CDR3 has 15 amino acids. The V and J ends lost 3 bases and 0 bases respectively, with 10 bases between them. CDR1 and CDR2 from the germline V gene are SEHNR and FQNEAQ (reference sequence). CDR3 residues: CASSFRGISTDTQYF. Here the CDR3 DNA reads TGTGCCAGCAGCTTTAGGGGGATCAGCACAGATACGCAGTATTTT.